This TCR beta chain was sequenced in a study of Tregs in tolerant kidney transplant recipients. Sequencing used immunoSEQ multiplex PCR; TCRdb keeps in-frame clones, though not all of them. The sample contains about 81,000 clones, roughly nine tenths of which appear only once. V dropped 4 bases and J dropped 6; count of bases not matched to a gene: 11. The CDR3 contains 16 residues. Germline-derived CDR1 and CDR2 are SGHDT and YYEEEE. About this clone itself: Its specificity is not known.

The nonmyeloablative bone marrow transplants came from related graft donors, with transient mixed chimerism. Unstimulated regulatory T cells (CD4+CD25+CD127-), CD4+CD25- non-regulatory cells, CD4 and CD8 cells were FACS-sorted from thawed PBMCs. Study outcomes and limitations: Antigen-driven expansion was suggested because donor-specific Tregs expanded more than all Tregs in tolerant patients.

The sample consisted of CD4+ T cells from blood (PBMCs), taken 24 months after the transplant. The chain uses TRBV5-6 and TRBJ1-2; TRBD1 aligns across 11 bases. The clonotype comes from a human patient who received a combined kidney and bone marrow transplant. A share of the T cells may be of graft donor origin. In nucleotides, the CDR3 is TGTGCCAGCAGCCCTGGACAGGGGGCTGGAAAAAATGGCTACACCTTC. This codes for CASSPGQGAGKNGYTF.